The present T cell receptor beta chain was sequenced within a study of blood T cell repertoires in COVID-19. For the study at large: The United States, Italy and Spain supplied acute and convalescent COVID-19 samples. T cells, B-cell-depleted T cells, or PBMCs supplied cDNA or gDNA.

CDR1 and CDR2 from the germline V gene are LNHDA and SQIVND (reference sequence). The CDR3 has 13 amino acids. V was shortened by 1 base and J by 6 bases, with 4 bases between the two germline ends. Original processing notes: Estimation of nucleated cell counts relied on the amplification of reference gene primers. Libraries were prepared by immunoSEQ multiplex PCR; TCRdb keeps only in-frame clonotypes and omits some of them. V and J calls and clone size are given by that table; D and trimming were obtained from the DNA. The table has more than 250,000 clones, more than 75% seen once. Sample: peripheral blood. The V call is TRBV19, the J call TRBJ1-6, with unresolved D. The origin of this receptor is a woman aged 45-65 years with acute or convalescent COVID-19. In DNA form, the CDR3 reads TGTGCCAGTAGTATAGGGGCTAATTCACCCCTCCACTTT. This translates into CASSIGANSPLHF. Full variable domain (missing parts from reference TRBV19 and TRBJ1-6): DGGITQSPKYLFRKEGQNVTLSCEQNLNHDAMYWYRQDPGQGLRLIYYSQIVNDFQKGDIAEGYSVSREKKESFPLTVTSAQKNPTAFYLCASSIGANSPLHFGNGTRLTVT.